This TCR beta chain was sequenced for a study of OX40 agonist ivuxolimab in advanced cancers. Study results and limitations: Among T cells, CD8+ cells averaged more expanded clones than CD4+ cells.

The germline CDR1 and CDR2 sequences are MNHEY and SVGAGI. This CDR3 has 14 amino acids. J was trimmed by 5 bases and V by 6 bases; bases with no gene match: 8. Points on this clone: The antigen remains undetermined.

Generated by immunoSEQ multiplex PCR, the TCRdb table keeps only in-frame clones and is missing some. The sample yields 50,000 to 55,000 clones, roughly nine tenths seen once. The receptor was derived from an adult with an advanced solid tumor such as melanoma, head and neck, liver or kidney cancer. The chain is built from TRBV6-5 and TRBJ1-1; 8 bases match TRBD1. Sequenced material: CD4+ or CD8+ T cells sorted from blood, taken in a trial of the OX40 agonist ivuxolimab. Written as DNA, the CDR3 is TGTGCCAGCAGCCTTACAGGGGGTCGGACTGAAGCTTTCTTT. It translates to CASSLTGGRTEAFF.